This T cell receptor beta chain emerged from a study of blood T cells in healthy people across ages. Note on this clonotype: One end of the junction fails to match germline, which may point to a read error.

The second PCR ran about 6 to 12 cycles with a sample-barcoded 5' primer and J-beta primers. Each cDNA molecule was tagged by a template-switch adaptor that had 12 random nucleotides. TCRdb analysed the 5' RACE reads with MiXCR anew, one entry per CDR3 protein. The data contain 1.5 million to 2 million distinct CDR3 sequences, around 50% of them singletons. This CDR3 has 13 residues. CDR1 MNHNS and CDR2 SASEGT come from the germline V gene. This TCR was sampled from a woman aged 35 to 49 in good health. Source material: blood. The rearrangement links TRBV6-1 to TRBJ2-7; D call uncertain. CDR3 sequence (DNA): TGTGCCGGCAGTGAGTATGGGCAGTACGAGCAGTACTTC. Translated, it gives CAGSEYGQYEQYF.